Listed here are 13 T cell receptor beta chains from one sample, sequenced in a study of cytomegalovirus exposure and HLA in healthy donors. This table comes from immunoSEQ multiplex PCR, and its TCRdb copy is limited to in-frame clones, with some not included. The sample records roughly 280,000 clones, 65% to 90% being singletons. The sequenced material came from PBMCs. Receptor source: a woman in her late teens or twenties in good health and CMV-seronegative.

V and J are TRBV19 and TRBJ2-7; TRBD1 is a possible D gene (6 bases). V gave up 5 bases and J gave up 2 bases, with 16 bases separating them. Per germline, CDR1 LNHDA and CDR2 SQIVND (reference sequence). This CDR3 is 15 amino acids long. CDR3: CASSSGQGPTYEQYF. CDR3 in DNA: TGTGCCAGTAGTTCGGGTCAGGGGCCCACCTACGAGCAGTACTTC.

The chain joins TRBV18 to TRBJ2-3; TRBD1 matches at 7 bases. CDR1 is KGHSH and CDR2 is LQKENI in the germline V gene. The CDR3 loop spans 16 amino acids. Germline trimming cut 6 bases from V and 0 bases from J; bases unmatched to any gene: 9. The CDR3 DNA reads TGTGCCAGCTCGTACTCTAGGGGACAGAGCACAGATACGCAGTATTTT. This sequence encodes CASSYSRGQSTDTQYF.

This clone was picked up a small number of times. The rearrangement links TRBV18 to TRBJ1-2; weak D call: TRBD1 (5 bases). Germline CDR1 KGHSH, CDR2 LQKENI. Trimming took 1 base from V and 7 from J, leaving 10 bases between them. The CDR3 is 13 residues long. Here the CDR3 reads CASSPLAGLGYTF. The DNA for the CDR3 is TGTGCCAGCTCACCACTGGCAGGGCTTGGCTACACCTTC.

The V call is TRBV29-1, the J call TRBJ1-1; 9 bases are shared with TRBD1. The germline CDR1 and CDR2 sequences are SQVTM and ANQGSEA. This CDR3 has 14 residues. Germline trimming cut 3 bases from V and 4 bases from J; bases unmatched to any gene: 6. CDR3 sequence (DNA): TGCAGCGTTGAGAATACAGGGGGCCGCACTGAAGCTTTCTTT. This codes for CSVENTGGRTEAFF.

The chain links TRBV27 to TRBJ2-3; 9 bases fit TRBD2. The germline CDR1 and CDR2 sequences are MNHEY and SMNVEV (reference sequence). The CDR3 has 19 amino acids. The V segment lost 2 bases and the J segment 1 base; nucleotides outside the gene matches: 13. The CDR3 protein is CASSLLAPSGAHGTDTQYF. DNA for the CDR3: TGTGCCAGCAGTTTACTGGCCCCTAGCGGGGCCCATGGCACAGATACGCAGTATTTT.

This sequence joins TRBV25-1 and TRBJ2-7; 10 bases fit TRBD1. The CDR3 has 16 residues. V was clipped by 1 base and J by 6 bases; unmatched bases: 9. The germline V gene encodes CDR1 MGHDK and CDR2 SYGVNS. Written as DNA, the CDR3 is TGTGCCAGCAGTGAATCAATTTTGGGGACAGGGGTCGAGCAGTACTTC. Translated: CASSESILGTGVEQYF.

This clone came up a few times. J is TRBJ1-5 and V is TRBV4-3; TRBD1 aligns across 7 bases. The CDR3 is 14 residues long. The V gene end was trimmed by 1 base and the J gene end by 6 bases; junction bases not matched to a gene: 3. CDR1 is LGHNA and CDR2 is YSLEER in the germline V gene. DNA of the CDR3: TGCGCCAGCAGCCAAGGCCAGGGGGTTCAGCCCCAGCATTTT. Amino acids: CASSQGQGVQPQHF.

This clone was picked up one time. V is TRBV19 and J is TRBJ1-2; tentative D call: TRBD1 (5 bases). Germline lookup yields CDR1 LNHDA and CDR2 SQIVND (reference sequence). Deletions cut 4 bases from V and 6 bases from J, with 12 bases between. The CDR3 is made up of 13 amino acids. The CDR3: CASSRGGQNGYTF. The CDR3 bases are TGTGCCAGTAGTAGGGGGGGTCAGAATGGCTACACCTTC.

The genes are TRBV9 and TRBJ2-3, with 10 bases matching TRBD1. The CDR3 has 17 amino acids. CDR1 is SGDLS and CDR2 is YYNGEE in the germline V gene. Losses at the gene ends were 0 bases for V and 1 base for J; bases not matched to a gene: 5. The CDR3 DNA reads TGTGCCAGCAGCGTAGAGGGGACAGGGGATGGCACAGATACGCAGTATTTT. This gives the protein CASSVEGTGDGTDTQYF.

This clone was seen only once. The chain combines TRBV5-1 with TRBJ1-4; D gene unclear. This CDR3 contains 16 residues. Germline CDR1 and CDR2: SGHRS and YFSETQ. V lost 1 base, J lost 0 bases, and 10 bases lay in between. The CDR3 coding sequence is TGCGCCAGCAGCTTGTTAGGAGGTGCAACTAATGAAAAACTGTTTTTT. Its protein product is CASSLLGGATNEKLFF.

The chain recombines TRBV5-1 with TRBJ2-1, with TRBD1 as a possible D gene (5 bases). The CDR3 is made up of 15 amino acids. The germline V and J ends were trimmed by 2 bases and 2 bases, with 11 bases remaining between them. The germline CDR1 and CDR2 sequences are SGHRS and YFSETQ. The CDR3 sequence: CASSLGALTYNEQFF. The CDR3 region has the DNA TGCGCCAGCAGCTTAGGGGCTCTTACCTACAATGAGCAGTTCTTC.

To note about this clone: The junction and the germline gene differ at one end; a read error may be behind it. The rearrangement links TRBV19 to TRBJ1-2; D perhaps matches TRBD1 (6 bases). The CDR3 extends over 15 amino acids. CDR1 is LNHDA and CDR2 is SQIVND in the germline V gene (reference sequence). The CDR3 region has the DNA TGTGCCAGTAGTGTAGAGGGGGAACAGGGAAATGGCTACACCTTC. Protein sequence: CASSVEGEQGNGYTF. The complete variable domain, with remaining parts taken from reference TRBV19 and TRBJ1-2, reads DGGITQSPKYLFRKEGQNVTLSCEQNLNHDAMYWYRQDPGQGLRLIYYSQIVNDFQKGDIAEGYSVSREKKESFPLTVTSAQKNPTAFYLCASSVEGEQGNGYTFGSGTRLTVV.

This clone was picked up many times. J is TRBJ2-1 and V is TRBV5-1; a possible D gene is TRBD2 (5 bases). The CDR3 runs 13 residues. Germline loops: CDR1 SGHRS, CDR2 YFSETQ. Trimming pared 0 bases from V and 14 bases from J, leaving 15 bases between. The CDR3 sequence is CASSLDAGSREFF. CDR3 DNA sequence: TGCGCCAGCAGCTTGGATGCGGGTAGCCGAGAGTTCTTC.